This T cell receptor beta chain appears in the sequencing data of a study of tumor-infiltrating lymphocytes in primary liver carcinoma. In addition to blood RNA drawn from unsorted whole blood, germline DNA was extracted. At sampling, these chronic HBV carriers had received no treatment. Losses at the gene ends were 4 bases for V and 8 bases for J; bases not matched to a gene: 7. Per the germline V gene, CDR1 is SGHAT and CDR2 is FQNNGV. The CDR3 contains 14 residues. Details on this clonotype: Its antigen remains unknown.

General study findings and limits: Top-250-clone fractions were significantly higher in tumors than in blood (p = 0.039). Tumor region pairs showed greater overlap than either tumor-adjacent or tumor-blood pairs did.

Synthesis of TCR beta cDNA was carried out from 450 to 650 ng total RNA with a constant-region primer. For TCR beta, libraries were produced by three nested multiplex PCR rounds using slightly modified ARM-PCR. The first two PCR rounds used TRBV1-TRBV30 primers with a Cbeta primer, 10 cycles each. MiXCR, applied by TCRdb to the multiplex PCR reads, yields one record per CDR3 protein. The table lists fewer than 350,000 distinct CDR3 sequences, 55% to 65% of them singletons, with approximately 9% in the top ten. Sequenced: peripheral blood. V usage is TRBV11-2 and J usage is TRBJ2-1, with 8 bases matching TRBD2. The source is a man between 40 and 49 years old with primary liver carcinoma and hepatitis B virus infection. The CDR3, as DNA: TGTGCCAGCAGCTCCCGGGGGGGCTCCTATGAGCAGTTCTTC. Translation: CASSSRGGSYEQFF.